These T cell receptor beta chains were read from a single sample in a study of beta chain features in type 1 diabetes. TCRdb keeps only in-frame clones here, not all; method: immunoSEQ multiplex PCR. Of hundreds of thousands of clones in the sample, 13% were seen once. Sequencing used naive CD4+ T cells from blood. These receptors originate from a young man with type 1 diabetes. Each CDR3 is given with its conserved first and last residue. The order of the fields is J gene, V gene, CDR3 protein.

TRBJ2-7 | TRBV7-2 | CASSLIGTVTSYEQYF
TRBJ1-2 | TRBV20-1 | CSQRVRGYTF
TRBJ2-7 | TRBV6-6 | CASRDGTAYEQYF
TRBJ1-5 | TRBV4-1 | CASSPGVGNQPQHF
TRBJ2-4 | TRBV14 | CASSPYIPRGAVAKNIQYF
TRBJ1-2 | TRBV30 | CAWGANLGVYYGYTF
TRBJ2-3 | TRBV5-6 | CASSLAASTQYF
TRBJ2-4 | TRBV28 | CASSVPGSSAKNIQYF
TRBJ2-7 | TRBV10-3 | CAINGGQGDYEQYF
TRBJ2-1 | TRBV9 | CASSPDRYNEQFF
TRBJ2-3 | TRBV28 | CASSWRDTQYF
TRBJ1-1 | TRBV14 | CASSQVWGSTEAFF
TRBJ2-7 | TRBV11-2 | CASSLNPGQFYEQYF
TRBJ1-5 | TRBV30 | CAWSVSGDQPQHF
TRBJ2-1 | TRBV19 | CASSPIAGGKNEQFF
TRBJ2-3 | TRBV25-1 | CASSGVGGRQYF
TRBJ1-4 | TRBV4-2 | CASSPRHTETNEKLFF
TRBJ1-1 | TRBV6-4 | CASSATGNTEAFF
TRBJ1-2 | TRBV2 | CASSEGRTYGYTF
TRBJ2-5 | TRBV27 | CASSLTRGGETQYF
TRBJ2-5 | TRBV5-1 | CASSVQYQETQYF
TRBJ2-1 | TRBV14 | CASSQTSGVYNEQFF
TRBJ1-2 | TRBV6-1 | CASSAGQLYGYTF
TRBJ2-1 | TRBV5-1 | CASSPGVYNEQFF
TRBJ1-1 | TRBV19 | CASSIRLLNTEAFF
TRBJ1-6 | TRBV28 | CASSLQGAGNSPLHF
TRBJ2-1 | TRBV5-1 | CASSPGQGTYNEQFF
TRBJ1-2 | TRBV2 | CASSERTAANYGYTF
TRBJ1-1 | TRBV7-6 | CASSPNVGTEAFF
TRBJ1-3 | TRBV7-9 | CASSPRGSSGNTIYF
TRBJ2-5 | TRBV6-5 | CASSLDRETQYF
TRBJ1-2 | TRBV28 | CASFSPGRGYGYTF
TRBJ2-5 | TRBV28 | CASSSGADMGETQYF